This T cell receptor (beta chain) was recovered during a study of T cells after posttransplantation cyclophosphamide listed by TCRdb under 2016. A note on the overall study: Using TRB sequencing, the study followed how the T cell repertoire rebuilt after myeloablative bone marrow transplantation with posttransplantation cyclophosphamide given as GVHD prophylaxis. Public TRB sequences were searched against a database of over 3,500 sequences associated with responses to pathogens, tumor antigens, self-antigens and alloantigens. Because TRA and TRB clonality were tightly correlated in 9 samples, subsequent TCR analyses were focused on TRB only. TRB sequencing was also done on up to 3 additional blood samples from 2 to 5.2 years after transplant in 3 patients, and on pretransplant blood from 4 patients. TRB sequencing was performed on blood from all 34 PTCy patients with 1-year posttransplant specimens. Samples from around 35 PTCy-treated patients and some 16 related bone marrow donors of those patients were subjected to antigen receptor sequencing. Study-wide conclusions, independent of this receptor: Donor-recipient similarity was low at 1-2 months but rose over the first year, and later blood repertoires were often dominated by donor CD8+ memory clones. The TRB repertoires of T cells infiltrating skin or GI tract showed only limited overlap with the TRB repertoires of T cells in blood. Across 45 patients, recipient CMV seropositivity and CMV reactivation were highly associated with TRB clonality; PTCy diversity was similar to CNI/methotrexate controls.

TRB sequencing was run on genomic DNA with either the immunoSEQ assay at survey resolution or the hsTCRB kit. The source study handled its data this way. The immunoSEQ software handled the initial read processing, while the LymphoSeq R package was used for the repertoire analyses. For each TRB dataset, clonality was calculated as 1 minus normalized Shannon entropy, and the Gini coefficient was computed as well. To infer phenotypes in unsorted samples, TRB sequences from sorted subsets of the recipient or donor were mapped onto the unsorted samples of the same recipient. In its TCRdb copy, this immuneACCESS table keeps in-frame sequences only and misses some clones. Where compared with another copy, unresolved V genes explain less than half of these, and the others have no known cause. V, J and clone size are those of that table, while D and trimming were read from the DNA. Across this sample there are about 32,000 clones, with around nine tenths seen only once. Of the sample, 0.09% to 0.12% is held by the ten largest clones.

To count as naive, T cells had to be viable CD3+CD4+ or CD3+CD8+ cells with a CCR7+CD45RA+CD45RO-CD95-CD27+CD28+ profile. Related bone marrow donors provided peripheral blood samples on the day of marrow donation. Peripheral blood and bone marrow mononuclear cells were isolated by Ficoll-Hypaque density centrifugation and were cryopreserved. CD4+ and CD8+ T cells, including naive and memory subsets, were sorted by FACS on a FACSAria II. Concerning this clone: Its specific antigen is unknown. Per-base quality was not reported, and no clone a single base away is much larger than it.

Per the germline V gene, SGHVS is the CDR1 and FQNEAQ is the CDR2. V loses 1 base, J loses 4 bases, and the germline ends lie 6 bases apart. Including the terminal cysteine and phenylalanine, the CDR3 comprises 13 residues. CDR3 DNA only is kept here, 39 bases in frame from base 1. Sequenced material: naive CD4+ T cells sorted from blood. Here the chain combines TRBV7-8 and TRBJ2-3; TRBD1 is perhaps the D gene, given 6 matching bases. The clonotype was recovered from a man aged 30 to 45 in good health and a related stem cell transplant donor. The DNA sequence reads TGTGCCAGCAGCTTAGACAGGGCAGATACGCAGTATTTT. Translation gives CASSLDRADTQYF.